This record looks at one TCR beta chain sequence and its context. Its antigen is as yet unknown. This entry belongs to a study of early T cells in non-severe SARS-CoV-2 infection. Study details: Bulk RNA taken from unsorted whole blood was sequenced, leaving chains unpaired.

Germline V lookup: CDR1 MNHNY, CDR2 SVGAGI (reference sequence). This CDR3 is built from 14 residues. The V and J ends lost 3 bases and 0 bases respectively, with 6 bases between them. Broader study findings: Anti-spike CD8 responses were favored in VDJdb matching, and private and CD4 specificities were missed.

Each cDNA molecule carried a unique molecular identifier. TCRdb fed the 5' RACE reads into MiXCR, producing one record per CDR3 protein. Of about 83,000 distinct CDR3 sequences in the sample, about an eighth are singletons; the top ten hold approximately 1.5%. This chain uses TRBV6-6 with TRBJ2-4; the D is unclear. Sequencing used whole blood. This receptor was identified in an adult who was a healthcare worker with PCR-confirmed SARS-CoV-2 infection or an uninfected control (not recorded which). The CDR3 reads CASSYMVAKNIQYF. CDR3 nucleotide sequence: TGTGCCAGCAGTTATATGGTAGCCAAAAACATTCAGTACTTC.